This T cell receptor beta chain was recorded in a study of T cell changes during pregnancy in multiple sclerosis. The V end was cut by 8 bases, the J end by 6 bases, with 11 bases between. The germline CDR1 and CDR2 sequences are MNHEY and SMNVEV (reference sequence). CDR3 length: 11 residues. Using immunoSEQ multiplex PCR, the repertoire was profiled, and TCRdb retains in-frame clones only, with some absent. This sample carries fewer than 40,000 clones, about nine tenths of them seen once, and the ten largest clones take under 6%. The specimen comprised CD8+ T cells from peripheral blood mononuclear cells, sampled after pregnancy. The chain couples TRBV27 to TRBJ2-7; D gene ambiguous. The TCR was taken from a female donor with multiple sclerosis, enrolled in a pregnancy study. CDR3 amino acids: CASESSGEQYF. CDR3 sequence (DNA): TGTGCCAGCGAGAGTTCTGGCGAGCAGTACTTC.